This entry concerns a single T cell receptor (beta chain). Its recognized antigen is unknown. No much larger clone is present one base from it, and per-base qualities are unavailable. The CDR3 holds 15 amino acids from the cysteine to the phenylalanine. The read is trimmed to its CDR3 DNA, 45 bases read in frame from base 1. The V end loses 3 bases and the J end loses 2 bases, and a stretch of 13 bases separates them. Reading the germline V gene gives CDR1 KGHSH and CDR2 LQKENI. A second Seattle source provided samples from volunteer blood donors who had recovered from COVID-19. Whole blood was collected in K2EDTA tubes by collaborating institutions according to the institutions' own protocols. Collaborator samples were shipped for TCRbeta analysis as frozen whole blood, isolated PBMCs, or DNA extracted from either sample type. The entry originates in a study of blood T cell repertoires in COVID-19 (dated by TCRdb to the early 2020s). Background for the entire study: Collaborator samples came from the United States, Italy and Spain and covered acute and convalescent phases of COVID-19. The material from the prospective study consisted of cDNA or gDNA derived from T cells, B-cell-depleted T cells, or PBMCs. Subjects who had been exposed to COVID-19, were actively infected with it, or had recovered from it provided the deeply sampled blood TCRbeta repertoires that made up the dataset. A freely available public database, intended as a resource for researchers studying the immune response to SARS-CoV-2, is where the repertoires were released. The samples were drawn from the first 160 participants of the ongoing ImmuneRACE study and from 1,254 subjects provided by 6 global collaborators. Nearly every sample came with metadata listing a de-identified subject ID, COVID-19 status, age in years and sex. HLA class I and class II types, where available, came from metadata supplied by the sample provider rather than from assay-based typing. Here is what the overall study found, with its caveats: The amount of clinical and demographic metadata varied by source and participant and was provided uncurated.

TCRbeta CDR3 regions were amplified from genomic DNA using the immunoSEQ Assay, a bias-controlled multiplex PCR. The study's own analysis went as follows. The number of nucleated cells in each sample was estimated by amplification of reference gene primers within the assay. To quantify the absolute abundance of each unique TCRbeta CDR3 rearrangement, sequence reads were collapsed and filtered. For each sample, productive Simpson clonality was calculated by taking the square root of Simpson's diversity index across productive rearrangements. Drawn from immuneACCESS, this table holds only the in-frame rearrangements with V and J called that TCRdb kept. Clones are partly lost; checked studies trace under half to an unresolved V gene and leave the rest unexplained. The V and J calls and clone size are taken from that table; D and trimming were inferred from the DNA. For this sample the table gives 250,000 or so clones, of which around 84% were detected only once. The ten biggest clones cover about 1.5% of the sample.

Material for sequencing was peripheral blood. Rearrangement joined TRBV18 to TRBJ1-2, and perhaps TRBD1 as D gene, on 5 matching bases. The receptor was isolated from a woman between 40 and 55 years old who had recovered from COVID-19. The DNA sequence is TGTGCCAGCTCACCCCAAGGACCAGGGAACTATGGCTACACCTTC. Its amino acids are CASSPQGPGNYGYTF.